Listed below are T cell receptor beta chains from one sample, sequenced in a study of OX40 agonist ivuxolimab in advanced cancers. TCRdb's copy holds only in-frame clones and misses some; the assay was immunoSEQ multiplex PCR. The sample lists some 71,000 clones, about 89% seen once, with 13% to 15% in the top ten. This material consisted of CD4+ or CD8+ T cells sorted from blood, taken in a trial of the OX40 agonist ivuxolimab. The receptors shown here come from an adult with an advanced solid tumor such as melanoma, head and neck, liver or kidney cancer. The CDR3 runs from the conserved cysteine through the conserved F or W. A D gene is named only where the DNA matches it firmly. Expanded clones get a size class; other rows say once, few or many, or leave the size out.

v_call	j_call	d_call	clone_size	cdr3_nt	cdr3_aa
TRBV5-6	TRBJ2-7	TRBD2	.	TGTGCCAGCACCCGGATGGGTAGCGGGAATGAGCAGTACTTC	CASTRMGSGNEQYF
TRBV4-2	TRBJ2-7	.	.	TGTGCCAGCAGCCAAGCCGAAGGGGTCAACGAGCAGTACTTC	CASSQAEGVNEQYF
TRBV4-1	TRBJ1-2	TRBD1	.	TGCGCCAGCAGCGACCGGGACAGGGACTATGGCTACACCTTC	CASSDRDRDYGYTF
TRBV5-6	TRBJ2-6	.	.	TGTGCCAGCAGCTTACTCCTAGCGACTGGGGCCAACGTCCTGACTTTC	CASSLLLATGANVLTF
TRBV5-6	TRBJ2-7	.	.	TGTGCCAGCAGCTTTGATAGCGGTGACTACGAGCAGTACTTC	CASSFDSGDYEQYF
TRBV27	TRBJ2-3	TRBD2	.	TGTGCCAGCAGTTTGTCCCTAGCGGGAGCGTACACAGATACGCAGTATTTT	CASSLSLAGAYTDTQYF
TRBV10-2	TRBJ2-1	.	.	TGCGCCAGCAGTGAGTCCTCCCCGGGAGCCCTGCGGGGCAATGAGCAGTTCTTC	CASSESSPGALRGNEQFF
TRBV27	TRBJ2-1	TRBD2	once	TGTGCCAGCAGCCGACTAGCGGGAGAGGGCAATGAGCAGTTCTTC	CASSRLAGEGNEQFF
TRBV27	TRBJ2-7	.	.	TGTGCCAGCGAAAGAGGCGACTACGAGCAGTACTTC	CASERGDYEQYF
TRBV4-3	TRBJ2-1	.	.	TGCGCCAGCAGCCTTACCGAACTCAGCAATGAGCAGTTCTTC	CASSLTELSNEQFF
TRBV28	TRBJ2-7	TRBD2	.	TGTGCCAGCAGTCTAGTCCCTGGCAAGGCTTCTACTAGCGGGGGTTCCGAAGGGGAGCAGTACTTC	CASSLVPGKASTSGGSEGEQYF
TRBV5-4	TRBJ1-2	.	few	TGTGCCAGCAGTCTGGACGGCACTAACTATGGCTACACCTTC	CASSLDGTNYGYTF
TRBV7-9	TRBJ2-1	TRBD1	.	TGTGCCAGCACCCATCCGGGACAGGGTCGTAATGAGCAGTTCTTC	CASTHPGQGRNEQFF
TRBV4-3	TRBJ1-2	TRBD1	.	TGCGCCAGCAGCCAAGATAGAACAGGGGGACCGGGTGGCTACACCTTC	CASSQDRTGGPGGYTF
TRBV7-3	TRBJ2-2	TRBD1	few	TGTGCCAGCAGCCATTTCGGCGGGACAGGGCTTCCCGGGGAGCTGTTTTTT	CASSHFGGTGLPGELFF
TRBV7-3	TRBJ1-5	.	few	TGTGCCAGCAGCCCTTCGAAGGGCGCGGGTCAGCCCCAGCATTTT	CASSPSKGAGQPQHF
TRBV28	TRBJ2-2	TRBD2	once	TGTGCCAGCAGTTACGGACTAGCGGGCACCGGGGAGCTGTTTTTT	CASSYGLAGTGELFF
TRBV15	TRBJ2-7	.	.	TGTGCCACCAGCAGAGAGGGGGGCTGGGAAACGCAGTACTTC	CATSREGGWETQYF
TRBV11-1	TRBJ2-7	TRBD2	few	TGTGCCAGCAGCAAGGGACTAGCGGGAGATGAGCAGTACTTC	CASSKGLAGDEQYF
TRBV11-1	TRBJ2-1	TRBD2	few	TGTGCCAGCAGCCCCCGGACTAGCGGCACCTACAATGAGCAGTTCTTC	CASSPRTSGTYNEQFF
TRBV19	TRBJ1-5	.	few	TGTGCCAGTACTCCCGTCCGTGGACCCAATCAGCCCCAGCATTTT	CASTPVRGPNQPQHF
TRBV5-6	TRBJ2-1	.	.	TGTGCCAGCAGCTTGTCCGGTGAGCAGTTCTTC	CASSLSGEQFF
TRBV4-2	TRBJ2-7	TRBD1	.	TGTGCCAGCAGCTCGACAGGGGGCCTACTCCCCTACGAGCAGTACTTC	CASSSTGGLLPYEQYF
TRBV6-4	TRBJ2-7	TRBD2	.	TGTGCCAGCAGTGAACTAGCGGGGCAATACGAGCAGTACTTC	CASSELAGQYEQYF
TRBV6-5	TRBJ2-3	TRBD2	.	TGTGCCAGCAGTTACTCGGGAGGGCGGAGCACAGATACGCAGTATTTT	CASSYSGGRSTDTQYF
TRBV28	TRBJ1-4	.	few	TGTGCCAGCAGTCAGATTAGGCCAGGGTATAATGAAAAACTGTTTTTT	CASSQIRPGYNEKLFF
TRBV5-6	TRBJ1-4	TRBD1	.	TGTGCCAGCAGCCAGGACAGGGAGCATGAAAAACTGTTTTTT	CASSQDREHEKLFF
TRBV9	TRBJ2-3	TRBD2	.	TGTGCCAGCAGCTCCGTAGCGGGAGTGCCAGATACGCAGTATTTT	CASSSVAGVPDTQYF
TRBV28	TRBJ2-1	.	.	TGTGCCAGCAGACAGAGACCTGGGAACCTCTACAATGAGCAGTTCTTC	CASRQRPGNLYNEQFF
TRBV7-9	TRBJ1-2	TRBD1	.	TGTGCCAGCAGCTGGGGACAGGCAGCACTTAACTATGGCTACACCTTC	CASSWGQAALNYGYTF